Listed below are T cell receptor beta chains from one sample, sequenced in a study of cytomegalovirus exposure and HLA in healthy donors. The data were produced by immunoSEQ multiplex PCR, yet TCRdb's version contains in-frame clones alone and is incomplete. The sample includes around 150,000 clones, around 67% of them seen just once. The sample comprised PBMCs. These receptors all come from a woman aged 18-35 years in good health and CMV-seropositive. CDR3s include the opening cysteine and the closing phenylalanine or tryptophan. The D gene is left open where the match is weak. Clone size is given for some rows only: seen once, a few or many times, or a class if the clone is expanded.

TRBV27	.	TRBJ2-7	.	TGTGCCAGCAGCCCCTTGGGGGGGCCCTACGAGCAGTACTTC	CASSPLGGPYEQYF
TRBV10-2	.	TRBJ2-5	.	TGCGCCAGCAGTGAGCCCTCCGACAGGACCGTTGTTGAGACCCAGTACTTC	CASSEPSDRTVVETQYF
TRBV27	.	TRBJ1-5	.	TGTGCCAGCAGTTACCAGGCCTCCAATCAGCCCCAGCATTTT	CASSYQASNQPQHF
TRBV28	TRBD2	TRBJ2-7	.	TGTGCCAGCACTAGCGGGAGAAACGAGCAGTACTTC	CASTSGRNEQYF
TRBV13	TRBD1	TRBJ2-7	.	TGTGCCAGCAGCTCCCCGGCTGGACAGGGGGCGAACGAGCAGTACTTC	CASSSPAGQGANEQYF
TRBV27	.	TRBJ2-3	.	TGTGCCAGCAGTTTGTTTGGGACTCGAAACACAGATACGCAGTATTTT	CASSLFGTRNTDTQYF
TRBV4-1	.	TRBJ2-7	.	TGCGCCAGCAGCCAAGATCAGGACTCCCACATCGGGGAGCAGTACTTC	CASSQDQDSHIGEQYF
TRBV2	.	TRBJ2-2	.	TGTGCCAGCAGTGAAGGGGCATGGGGGGAGCTGTTTTTT	CASSEGAWGELFF
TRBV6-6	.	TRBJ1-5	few	TGTGCCAGCATTGGGGCTAGCAATCAGCCCCAGCATTTT	CASIGASNQPQHF
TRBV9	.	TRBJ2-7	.	TGTGCCAGCAGCCCGCTGCCGGCGGGGTCTAGACTCGAGCAGTACTTC	CASSPLPAGSRLEQYF
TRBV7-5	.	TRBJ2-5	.	TGTGCCAGAGAAGCAAGGGTTGGGGCGATGGAGACCCAGTACTTC	CAREARVGAMETQYF
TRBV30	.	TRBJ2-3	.	TGTGCCTGGAGTCAGACTACTACGCAGTATTTT	CAWSQTTTQYF
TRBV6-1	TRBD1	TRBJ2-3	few	TGTGCCAGCAGGCCGACAGGGAGAAGAGATACGCAGTATTTT	CASRPTGRRDTQYF
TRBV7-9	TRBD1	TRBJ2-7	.	TGTGCCAGCAGCCTGGGACAGGGGAGAGCCTACGAGCAGTACTTC	CASSLGQGRAYEQYF
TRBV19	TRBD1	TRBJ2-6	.	TGTGCCAGTAGTATAGCCCTGGGGGACAGGGGGAGCTCTGGTGCCAACGTCCTGACTTTC	CASSIALGDRGSSGANVLTF
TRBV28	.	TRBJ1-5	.	TGTGCCAGCAGTTTATTCTCCCAGGGGATTGGGGTTCGCAATCAGCCCCAGCATTTT	CASSLFSQGIGVRNQPQHF